This TCR beta chain was obtained from a study of blood T cell repertoires in COVID-19. Here immunoSEQ multiplex PCR was the method, and the copy in TCRdb shows in-frame clones only, minus some. Of 80,000 or so clones listed, about 85% are singletons. In Seattle, patients joined the study during active infection and were tracked longitudinally. The CDR3 is 18 residues long. The ends were cut back, 0 bases at V and 4 bases at J, with 20 bases in the middle. Germline values: CDR1 LGHNT, CDR2 FRNRAP. Sample: peripheral blood. The receptor was derived from a man in his sixties with COVID-19, enrolled during active disease. The chain couples TRBV12-5 to TRBJ2-3; TRBD1 might be the D (5 bases). The CDR3 protein is CASGLVPYQGLFADTQYF. Written as DNA, the CDR3 is TGTGCTAGTGGTTTGGTACCATACCAGGGTCTTTTTGCAGATACGCAGTATTTT.